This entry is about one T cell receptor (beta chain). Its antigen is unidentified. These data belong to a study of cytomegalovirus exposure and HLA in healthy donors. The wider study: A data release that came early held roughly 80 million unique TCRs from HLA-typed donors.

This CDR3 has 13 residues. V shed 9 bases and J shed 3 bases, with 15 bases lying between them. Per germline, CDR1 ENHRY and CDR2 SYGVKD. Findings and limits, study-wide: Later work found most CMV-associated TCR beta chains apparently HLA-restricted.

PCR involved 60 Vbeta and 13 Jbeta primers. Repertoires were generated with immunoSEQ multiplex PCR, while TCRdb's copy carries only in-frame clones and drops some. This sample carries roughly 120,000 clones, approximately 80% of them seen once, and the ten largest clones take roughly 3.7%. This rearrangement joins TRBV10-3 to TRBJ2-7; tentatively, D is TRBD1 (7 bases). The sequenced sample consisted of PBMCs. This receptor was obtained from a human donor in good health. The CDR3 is CAIAAGQNYEQYF. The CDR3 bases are TGTGCCATAGCGGCGGGACAGAACTACGAGCAGTACTTC.